Presented here are 18 T cell receptor beta chains from one specimen sequenced in a study of blood T cell repertoires in COVID-19. Data came from immunoSEQ multiplex PCR; TCRdb stores just in-frame clones and leaves some out. The table shows hundreds of thousands of clones, with roughly 85% occurring only once. The specimen was PBMCs or T cells enriched from blood (not recorded which). The receptors derive from a young woman with acute COVID-19.

J is TRBJ2-7 and V is TRBV4-1; 13 nucleotides match TRBD2. CDR1 is MGHRA and CDR2 is YSYEKL in the germline V gene. The junction had 2 bases not matched to a gene; V was cut back by 0 bases and J by 3 bases. This CDR3 has 16 amino acids. The CDR3 DNA reads as TGCGCCAGCAGCCAAGACTGGACTAGCGGGGGCTACGAGCAGTACTTC. It codes for CASSQDWTSGGYEQYF.

About this clone: Distinct nucleotide sequences in the sample also encode this CDR3. The CDR3 here is CASSLRLEKLFF. CDR3 nucleotides: TGTGCCAGCAGTTTGCGTCTTGAAAAACTGTTTTTT. This sequence joins TRBV28 and TRBJ1-4; D is uncertain. Per germline, CDR1 MDHEN and CDR2 SYDVKM. Trimming pared 3 bases from V and 7 bases from J, leaving 6 bases between. This CDR3 contains 12 residues.

This CDR3 is CASSNPGQGSREQYF. CDR3 DNA: TGTGCCAGCAGTAACCCGGGACAGGGGTCCAGGGAGCAGTACTTC. This sequence joins TRBV6-1 and TRBJ2-7; 10 bases line up with TRBD1. The V gene end was trimmed by 5 bases and the J gene end by 7 bases; junction bases not matched to a gene: 11. Per germline, CDR1 MNHNS and CDR2 SASEGT. This CDR3 contains 15 residues.

The sample holds one count of this clone. The chain links TRBV6-5 to TRBJ1-2; tentatively, D is TRBD1 (6 bases). The CDR3 totals 15 residues. V was pared by 10 bases and J by 4 bases, with 22 bases between. In germline, CDR1 is MNHEY, CDR2 SVGAGI. CDR3 sequence: CAISSSDRMLYGYTF. CDR3 bases: TGTGCCATCTCCTCCTCCGACAGGATGCTCTATGGCTACACCTTC.

The V call is TRBV5-1, the J call TRBJ2-3, with D hard to call. The CDR3 has 13 amino acids. Germline CDR1 and CDR2: SGHRS and YFSETQ. Between the trimmed V and J ends, which lost 2 bases and 4 bases, there was a span of 8 bases. The CDR3 loop is CASSFSLSDTQYF. As DNA, the CDR3 is TGCGCCAGCAGCTTTTCCCTTTCAGATACGCAGTATTTT.

This sequence joins TRBV9 and TRBJ2-3; 11 bases match TRBD2. Per germline, CDR1 SGDLS and CDR2 YYNGEE. The trim removed 3 bases at V and 4 bases at J, leaving 7 bases unmatched. The CDR3 is 16 amino acids. The CDR3 DNA reads TGTGCCAGCAGCGGGCTGTTAGCGGGGGGGCCAGATACGCAGTATTTT. As protein: CASSGLLAGGPDTQYF. Combining the CDR3 with reference TRBV9 and TRBJ2-3 gives the whole variable domain DSGVTQTPKHLITATGQRVTLRCSPRSGDLSVYWYQQSLDQGLQFLIQYYNGEERAKGNILERFSAQQFPDLHSELNLSSLELGDSALYFCASSGLLAGGPDTQYFGPGTRLTVL.

The V and J genes are TRBV3-1 (or the pseudogene TRBV3-2) and TRBJ2-7; 8 bases fit TRBD2. The junction had 9 bases not matched to a gene; V was cut back by 0 bases and J by 2 bases. Germline V gene data show CDR1 as LGHDT and CDR2 as YNNKEL (reference sequence). This CDR3 comprises 17 residues. CDR3 nucleotides: TGTGCCAGCAGCCAAGATGCGAGCGGGAGTGGTACCTACGAGCAGTACTTC. It encodes CASSQDASGSGTYEQYF.

The chain couples TRBV9 to TRBJ2-7; possible D gene TRBD2, 6 bases. V shed 0 bases and J shed 4 bases, with 14 bases lying between them. The germline V gene encodes CDR1 SGDLS and CDR2 YYNGEE. The CDR3 runs 15 residues. The CDR3 protein is CASSVAASERYEQYF. The CDR3 DNA is TGTGCCAGCAGCGTAGCGGCTAGCGAGAGATACGAGCAGTACTTC.

V usage is TRBV27 and J usage is TRBJ1-5, with TRBD1 matching over 8 bases. Germline values: CDR1 MNHEY, CDR2 SMNVEV (reference sequence). V shed 4 bases, J shed 4 bases, and the junction held 3 bases outside the gene matches. CDR3 length equals 14 residues. CDR3 sequence: CASSSGGTNQPQHF. CDR3 nucleotide sequence: TGTGCCAGCAGTTCAGGGGGCACTAATCAGCCCCAGCATTTT.

V is TRBV27 and J is TRBJ1-5; unclear D gene. The CDR3 has 13 amino acids. The germline V and J ends were trimmed by 2 bases and 3 bases, with 5 bases remaining between them. From germline, CDR1 is MNHEY and CDR2 SMNVEV (reference sequence). CDR3 sequence reads: CASSLALNQPQHF. CDR3 DNA: TGTGCCAGCAGTTTAGCACTCAATCAGCCCCAGCATTTT.

The CDR3 reads CASRHGTGWGNTIYF. The CDR3 DNA follows: TGTGCCAGCAGACACGGGACAGGCTGGGGAAACACCATATATTTT. The chain couples TRBV7-2 to TRBJ1-3; 8 bases map to TRBD1. The ends lost 6 bases at V and 4 bases at J; junction bases unmatched: 8. Germline CDR1 is SGHTA and CDR2 is FQGNSA. The CDR3 extends over 15 amino acids.

This sequence joins TRBV28 and TRBJ2-5; tentatively, D is TRBD2 (6 bases). Between the trimmed V and J ends, which lost 6 bases and 7 bases, there was a span of 27 bases. This CDR3 is 17 amino acids long. Looked up from germline, CDR1 is MDHEN and CDR2 is SYDVKM. The CDR3 DNA reads TGTGCCAGCAGCACCCTTCCTAAAGGACTATCGGAGGGGACCCAGTACTTC. Protein product: CASSTLPKGLSEGTQYF.

The chain combines TRBV19 with TRBJ1-1, with 11 nucleotides matching TRBD1. V shed 5 bases, J shed 0 bases, and the junction held 11 bases outside the gene matches. Germline V lookup: CDR1 LNHDA, CDR2 SQIVND (reference sequence). The CDR3 length is 18 residues. CDR3: CASSFFSGTGGLNTEAFF. DNA of the CDR3: TGTGCCAGTAGTTTTTTCTCCGGGACAGGGGGATTGAACACTGAAGCTTTCTTT.

This clone was counted a few times. The rearrangement joins TRBV7-8 to TRBJ2-1; TRBD2 matches 8 bases. V was pared by 1 base and J by 4 bases, with 9 bases of the junction left unmatched. The germline V gene encodes CDR1 SGHVS and CDR2 FQNEAQ. The CDR3 sequence is 17 residues long. The CDR3 nucleotides read TGTGCCAGCAGCTTAGGCTCAGCGGGGGACCTATACAATGAGCAGTTCTTC. It translates to CASSLGSAGDLYNEQFF.

To note about this clone: The junction shows a germline mismatch at one end, possibly a read error. The genes are TRBV11-2 and TRBJ2-2, with a weak D call TRBD2 (5 bases). This CDR3 has 16 residues. From germline, CDR1 is SGHAT and CDR2 FQNNGV. The CDR3 sequence: CASSLFRGTKTGELFF. CDR3 DNA: TGTGCCAGCAGCTTATTTCGGGGTACGAAAACCGGGGAGCTGTTTTTT.

A remark on this clone: Its ends do not fully match the called genes, so a read error is possible. The chain joins TRBV7-8 to TRBJ1-1; unclear D gene. Germline lookup yields CDR1 SGHVS and CDR2 FQNEAQ. The CDR3 is 13 amino acids. The CDR3: CASSLAINTEAFF. As DNA, the CDR3 is TGTGCCAGCAGCCTAGCCATTAACACTGAAGCTTTCTTT.

The chain uses TRBV3-1 (or the pseudogene TRBV3-2) and TRBJ2-7, with D perhaps matching TRBD1 (5 bases). V lost 0 bases, J lost 4 bases, and 10 bases lay in between. The CDR3 loop spans 14 amino acids. Germline V gives CDR1 LGHDT, CDR2 YNNKEL (reference sequence). Here the CDR3 reads CASSQDHRSYEQYF. CDR3 in DNA: TGTGCCAGCAGCCAAGATCACAGGTCTTACGAGCAGTACTTC.

This chain links TRBV3-1 (or the pseudogene TRBV3-2) with TRBJ2-5; 12 bases are shared with TRBD2. CDR1 and CDR2 from the germline V gene are LGHDT and YNNKEL (reference sequence). V dropped 5 bases and J dropped 5; count of bases not matched to a gene: 6. The length of the CDR3 is 15 residues. The CDR3 sequence is CASSSWTSGVETQYF. The CDR3 nucleotides read TGTGCCAGCAGCTCTTGGACTAGCGGGGTTGAGACCCAGTACTTC.